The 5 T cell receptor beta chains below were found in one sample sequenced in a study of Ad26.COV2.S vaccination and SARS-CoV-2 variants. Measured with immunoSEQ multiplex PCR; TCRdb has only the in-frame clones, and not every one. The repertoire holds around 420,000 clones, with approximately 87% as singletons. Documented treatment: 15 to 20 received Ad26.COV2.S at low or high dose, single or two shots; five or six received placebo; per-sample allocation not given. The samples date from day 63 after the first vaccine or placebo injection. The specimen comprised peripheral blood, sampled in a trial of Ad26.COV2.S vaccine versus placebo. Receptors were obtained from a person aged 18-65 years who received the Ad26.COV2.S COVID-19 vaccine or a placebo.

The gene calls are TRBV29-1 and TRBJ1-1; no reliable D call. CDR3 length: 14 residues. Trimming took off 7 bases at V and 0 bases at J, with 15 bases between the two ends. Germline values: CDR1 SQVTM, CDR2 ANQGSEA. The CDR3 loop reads CSARPERMNTEAFF. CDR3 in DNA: TGCAGCGCCAGACCAGAGCGAATGAACACTGAAGCTTTCTTT.

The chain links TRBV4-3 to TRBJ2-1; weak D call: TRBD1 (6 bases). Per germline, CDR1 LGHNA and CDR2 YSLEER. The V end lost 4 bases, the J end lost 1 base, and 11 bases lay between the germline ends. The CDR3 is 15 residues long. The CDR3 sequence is CASSLQGQSYNEQFF. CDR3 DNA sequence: TGCGCCAGCAGCCTACAGGGACAATCCTACAATGAGCAGTTCTTC.

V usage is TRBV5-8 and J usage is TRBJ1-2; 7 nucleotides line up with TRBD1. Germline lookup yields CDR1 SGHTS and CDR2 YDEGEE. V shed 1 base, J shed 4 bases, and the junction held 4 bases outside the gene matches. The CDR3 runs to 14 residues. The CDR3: CASSLWAGGYGYTF. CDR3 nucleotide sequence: TGTGCCAGCAGCTTGTGGGCAGGGGGCTATGGCTACACCTTC.

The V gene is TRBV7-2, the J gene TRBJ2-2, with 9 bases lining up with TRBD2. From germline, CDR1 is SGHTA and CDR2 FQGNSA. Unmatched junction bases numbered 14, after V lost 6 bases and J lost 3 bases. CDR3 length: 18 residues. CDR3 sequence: CASRWAGGGALHTGELFF. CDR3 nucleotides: TGTGCCAGCAGATGGGCTGGCGGGGGGGCCCTCCACACCGGGGAGCTGTTTTTT.

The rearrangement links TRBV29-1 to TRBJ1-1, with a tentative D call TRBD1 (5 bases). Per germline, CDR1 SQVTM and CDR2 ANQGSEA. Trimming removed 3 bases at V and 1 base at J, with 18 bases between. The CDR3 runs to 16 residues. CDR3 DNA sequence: TGCAGCGTTGATGTTGGGGGTCGAAGACGGAACACTGAAGCTTTCTTT. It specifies CSVDVGGRRRNTEAFF.